Each of the 5 T cell receptor gamma chains below was sequenced from the same sample in a study of gamma-delta chains in newborns, infants, children. TCRdb re-called the reads via CATT. The sample includes thousands of gamma-chain clones, about 40% of them seen just once. The material sequenced was blood. The receptors derive from a child who was a newborn, infant or young child, either healthy, febrile or measles-vaccinated (not recorded which).

The rearrangement joins TRGV4 to TRGJ1 or TRGJ2. No J gene was available from TCRdb, and it was assigned here by a germline match of the DNA. Germline-derived CDR1 and CDR2 are EGSTGY and YDSYTSSV. V shed 6 bases, J shed 4 bases, and the junction held 9 bases outside the gene matches. This CDR3 contains 13 residues. CDR3 DNA: TGTGCCACCTGGTATGTTCAATATTATAAGAAACTCTTT. This codes for CATWYVQYYKKLF.

Turning to this clone: At one boundary the junction diverges from the germline segment, which might be a read error. V is TRGV9 and J is TRGJP. Here the J gene was assigned by germline matching of the DNA, as TCRdb has none. The CDR3 sequence is 18 residues long. Germline V gene lookup returns CDR1 GITISATS and CDR2 ISYDGTV (reference sequence). The CDR3 sequence is CALWEVPQVELGKKIKVF. CDR3 nucleotide sequence: TGTGCCTTGTGGGAGGTGCCTCAAGTGGAGTTAGGCAAAAAAATCAAGGTATTT.

This clone showed up just a few times. Other DNA sequences of this sample code for an identical CDR3. J is TRGJ1 or TRGJ2 and V is TRGV9. Germline matching of the DNA provided the J gene here, since TCRdb leaves it blank. Trimming removed 0 bases from V and 5 bases from J; junction bases left unmatched: 4. The V gene's germline CDR1 is GITISATS and CDR2 ISYDGTV (reference sequence). This CDR3 comprises 13 residues. CDR3 in amino acids: CALWEVRDYKKLF. The CDR3 nucleotides are TGTGCCTTGTGGGAGGTGAGGGATTATAAGAAACTCTTT.

To note about this clone: This sample also contains other DNA sequences that code for the same CDR3. The V call is TRGV4, the J call TRGJ1 or TRGJ2. Because TCRdb records no J gene, it was assigned here through a match of the DNA to germline. CDR1 and CDR2 from the germline V gene are EGSTGY and YDSYTSSV. CDR3 length equals 13 residues. J was trimmed by 7 bases and V by 4 bases; bases with no gene match: 10. The CDR3 DNA reads TGTGCCACCTGGGACGGATTTACGTATAAGAAACTCTTT. Translating it yields CATWDGFTYKKLF.

This clone was found a few times. The chain joins TRGV8 to TRGJ1 or TRGJ2. No J gene is reported in TCRdb; it was inferred here by comparing the DNA with germline. Unmatched junction bases numbered 5, after V lost 6 bases and J lost 3 bases. The CDR3 has 12 amino acids. Germline values: CDR1 VENAVY, CDR2 YDSYNSRV. CDR3 amino acids: CATWSFYYKKLF. The CDR3 DNA reads as TGTGCCACCTGGTCTTTTTATTATAAGAAACTCTTT.